The 5 T cell receptor beta chains listed next were all sequenced from one sample in a study of Ad26.COV2.S vaccination and SARS-CoV-2 variants. Sequencing was performed with immunoSEQ multiplex PCR; in TCRdb, only in-frame clones are kept and a portion is missing. The repertoire includes around 420,000 clones, roughly 90% of them detected once, and 3.6% sits in the top ten. Treatment in this sample: approximately 18 received Ad26.COV2.S at low or high dose, single or two shots; about five received placebo; per-sample allocation not given. Collection of the samples took place on day 63 after the first injection of vaccine or placebo. This sample comprised peripheral blood, obtained in a trial of Ad26.COV2.S vaccine versus placebo. The receptors here all came from a person aged 18-65 years who received the Ad26.COV2.S COVID-19 vaccine or a placebo.

V is TRBV6-2 or TRBV6-3 and J is TRBJ2-1; 12 bases match TRBD2. Germline V gene lookup returns CDR1 MNHEY and CDR2 SVGEGT. The CDR3 has 17 residues. Losses at the gene ends were 6 bases for V and 0 bases for J; bases not matched to a gene: 6. CDR3 in DNA: TGTGCCAGCAGCCTAACTAGCGGGGGGAGCTCCTACAATGAGCAGTTCTTC. Translating it yields CASSLTSGGSSYNEQFF.

J is TRBJ1-1 and V is TRBV5-1; D call uncertain. The CDR3 runs 15 residues. The V end lost 3 bases, the J end lost 2 bases, and 14 bases lay between the germline ends. Germline V lookup: CDR1 SGHRS, CDR2 YFSETQ. The CDR3 DNA sequence: TGCGCCAGCAGCTGGACGTATTCAGCCAACACTGAAGCTTTCTTT. It translates to CASSWTYSANTEAFF.

The chain combines TRBV30 with TRBJ1-4, with a possible D match to TRBD1 (5 bases). The germline V gene encodes CDR1 GTSNPN and CDR2 SVGIG (reference sequence). Trimming pared 1 base from V and 0 bases from J, leaving 9 bases between. CDR3 length: 15 amino acids. CDR3: CAWSAGTSTNEKLFF. CDR3 sequence (DNA): TGTGCCTGGAGTGCTGGGACCTCAACTAATGAAAAACTGTTTTTT.

The chain links TRBV11-3 to TRBJ2-2; maybe TRBD1 (6 bases). Trimming pared 4 bases from V and 5 bases from J, leaving 14 bases between. The V gene's germline CDR1 is SGHNT and CDR2 YENEEA. This CDR3 is built from 15 residues. The CDR3 sequence is CASSSKETGTGELFF. CDR3 DNA: TGTGCCAGCAGCTCCAAAGAAACAGGGACCGGGGAGCTGTTTTTT.

This rearrangement joins TRBV9 to TRBJ2-2; 11 bases are shared with TRBD1. Looked up from germline, CDR1 is SGDLS and CDR2 is YYNGEE. V trimming: 6 bases; J trimming: 6 bases; junction bases outside the gene matches: 4. This CDR3 has 14 amino acids. The CDR3 loop is CASTRDRGAGELFF. The CDR3 DNA reads as TGTGCCAGCACCCGGGACAGGGGGGCCGGGGAGCTGTTTTTT. Complete variable domain (other parts from reference TRBV9 and TRBJ2-2): DSGVTQTPKHLITATGQRVTLRCSPRSGDLSVYWYQQSLDQGLQFLIQYYNGEERAKGNILERFSAQQFPDLHSELNLSSLELGDSALYFCASTRDRGAGELFFGEGSRLTVL.